Below are 11 T cell receptor beta chains sequenced from a single sample in a study of spatial heterogeneity in lung cancer. MiXCR, applied by TCRdb to the 5' RACE reads, yields one record per CDR3 protein. The top ten clones hold roughly 24% of a sample with 110,000 or so distinct CDR3 sequences, about a tenth of them seen once. As to time point: blood at routine non-recurrence follow-up after resection. This specimen was PBMCs, taken at follow-up. The receptors originated from a female donor with early-stage non-small cell lung cancer.

This clonotype was detected ten times or more. The rearrangement uses TRBV4-3 and TRBJ2-1; 11 nucleotides agree with TRBD2. The junction had 9 bases not matched to a gene; V was cut back by 3 bases and J by 5 bases. Germline V lookup: CDR1 LGHNA, CDR2 YSLEER. This CDR3 spans 17 amino acids. The DNA for the CDR3 is TGCGCCAGCAGCCAGAGACCCGGGACTAGCGGAAACAATGAGCAGTTCTTC. The encoded protein is CASSQRPGTSGNNEQFF.

The chain's CDR3 is CSSRGEGNYGYTF. The CDR3 DNA reads TGCAGTTCGCGGGGGGAGGGTAACTATGGCTACACCTTC. V gene TRBV20-1 combines with J gene TRBJ1-2; perhaps TRBD1 as D (5 bases). This CDR3 has 13 amino acids. V was shortened by 8 bases and J by 1 base, with 14 bases between the two germline ends. Germline CDR1 reads DFQATT; CDR2 reads SNEGSKA (reference sequence).

This clonotype was counted between two and nine times. V gene TRBV10-3 combines with J gene TRBJ2-7, with D possibly being TRBD2 (7 bases). The CDR3 totals 15 residues. CDR1 is ENHRY and CDR2 is SYGVKD in the germline V gene. V lost 4 bases, J lost 0 bases, and 13 bases lay in between. The CDR3 region has the DNA TGTGCCATCAGTGGGGGGGGCCTAAGCTCCTACGAGCAGTACTTC. Its translation is CAISGGGLSSYEQYF.

The table lists this clonotype with many counts. This CDR3 is CASSLLVLETQYF. CDR3 in DNA: TGTGCCAGCAGCCTACTAGTTTTGGAGACCCAGTACTTC. This chain links TRBV11-3 with TRBJ2-5, with a possible D match to TRBD2 (5 bases). CDR1 is SGHNT, CDR2 YENEEA, per germline. V lost 5 bases to trimming and J lost 5 bases, with 12 bases between them. The CDR3 has 13 amino acids.

V is TRBV5-1 and J is TRBJ2-5, with 8 nucleotides matching TRBD2. V lost 5 bases and J lost 5; bases outside the gene matches: 11. The CDR3 loop spans 15 amino acids. Per the germline V gene, CDR1 is SGHRS and CDR2 is YFSETQ. The CDR3 nucleotides read TGCGCCAGCAGATCGGGAGCGGGAGTTTGGGAGACCCAGTACTTC. Amino acids: CASRSGAGVWETQYF.

This clonotype was seen just once. The V call is TRBV10-3, the J call TRBJ1-5, with D uncertain. V lost 2 bases and J 6 bases, leaving 8 bases between the germline ends. CDR1 and CDR2 (germline): ENHRY, SYGVKD. The length of the CDR3 is 13 residues. The CDR3 is CAISEGLGQPQHF. In nucleotides, the CDR3 is TGTGCCATCAGTGAGGGGCTGGGTCAGCCCCAGCATTTT.

This clonotype was counted a few times. J is TRBJ2-3 and V is TRBV6-1; TRBD2 aligns across 13 bases. There are 19 residues in the CDR3. Germline values: CDR1 MNHNS, CDR2 SASEGT. The V segment lost 2 bases and the J segment 2 bases; nucleotides outside the gene matches: 10. The CDR3 loop is CASSEWPPGLAGVTDTQYF. CDR3 DNA sequence: TGTGCCAGCAGTGAATGGCCCCCCGGACTAGCGGGAGTCACAGATACGCAGTATTTT.

The J gene is TRBJ2-1, the V gene TRBV6-6, with D perhaps matching TRBD1 or TRBD2 (5 bases each). The CDR3 length is 15 residues. The germline V gene encodes CDR1 MNHNY and CDR2 SVGAGI (reference sequence). V was clipped by 6 bases and J by 5 bases, with 17 bases between them. Here the CDR3 DNA reads TGTGCCAGCAGGTCCCGGGACGGTGTGGACAATGAGCAGTTCTTC. Its translation: CASRSRDGVDNEQFF.

This clonotype was found many times. This sequence joins TRBV28 and TRBJ1-1; D remains ambiguous. This CDR3 comprises 15 residues. Germline V gene lookup returns CDR1 MDHEN and CDR2 SYDVKM. V was trimmed by 4 bases and J by 4 bases, leaving 16 bases between them. CDR3 residues: CASSSTPTVGTEAFF. CDR3 DNA sequence: TGTGCCAGCAGTTCAACCCCGACCGTAGGCACTGAAGCTTTCTTT.

The gene calls are TRBV28 and TRBJ2-3; 10 positions agree with TRBD2. V was clipped by 5 bases and J by 8 bases; unmatched bases: 4. Germline assignment: CDR1 MDHEN and CDR2 SYDVKM. The CDR3 has 13 amino acids. CDR3 region: CASSLSGRGTQYF. The CDR3, as DNA: TGTGCCAGCAGTCTCAGCGGGAGGGGTACGCAGTATTTT.

Ten or more counts support this clonotype. The gene calls are TRBV7-7 and TRBJ1-5; D unclear. CDR1 is SSHAT and CDR2 is FNYEAQ in the germline V gene (reference sequence). The CDR3 consists of 14 residues. Trimming pared 2 bases from V and 5 bases from J, leaving 10 bases between. CDR3 DNA: TGTGCCAGCAGCTTAAGGGTTGGGGATCAGCCCCAGCATTTT. This encodes CASSLRVGDQPQHF.